The TCR beta chain under discussion was sequenced for a study of CD4 T cells in relation to SARS-CoV-2 and coronaviruses. Overall study context: ViraFEST: roughly 9-day antigen culture of PBMCs, then TCR beta CDR3 sequencing.

V was pared by 4 bases and J by 4 bases, with 6 bases of the junction left unmatched. The CDR3 contains 15 residues. From germline, CDR1 is MRHNA and CDR2 SNTAGT. In the case of this clone: Its antigen is unidentified.

Unexposed donor CD4+ T cells date from about 2011-2018, before the COVID-19 pandemic. The cells were cultured for 10 days before CD4+ T cells were isolated. Testing used SARS-CoV-2 S/N and four cold-coronavirus spikes on unexposed-donor CD4+ T cells, cells permitting. Each well had a few million PBMCs in about 5% human AB serum with IL-2. Clones were sequenced by immunoSEQ multiplex PCR, and TCRdb holds only the in-frame ones, with some missing. The data hold around 22,000 clones, with over 70% observed a single time. Sequenced sample: CD4+ T cells from PBMCs, cultured in vitro. The chain links TRBV6-4 to TRBJ2-1, with 8 bases lining up with TRBD2. The origin of this receptor is a human donor in good health. The CDR3 loop reads CASSVQAGEYNEQFF. In DNA, the CDR3 is TGTGCCAGCAGTGTTCAAGCGGGAGAGTACAATGAGCAGTTCTTC.